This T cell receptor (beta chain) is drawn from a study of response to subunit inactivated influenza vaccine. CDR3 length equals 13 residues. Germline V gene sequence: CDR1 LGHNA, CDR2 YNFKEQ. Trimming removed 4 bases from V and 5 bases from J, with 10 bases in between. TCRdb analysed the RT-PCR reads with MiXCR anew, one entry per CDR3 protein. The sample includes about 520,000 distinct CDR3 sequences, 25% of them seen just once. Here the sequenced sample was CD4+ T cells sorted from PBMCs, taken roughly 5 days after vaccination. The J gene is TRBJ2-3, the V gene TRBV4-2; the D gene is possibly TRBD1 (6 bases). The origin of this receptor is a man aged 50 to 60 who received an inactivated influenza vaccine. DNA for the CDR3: TGTGCCAGCAGCCCAGAGACAGGAGATACGCAGTATTTT. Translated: CASSPETGDTQYF.